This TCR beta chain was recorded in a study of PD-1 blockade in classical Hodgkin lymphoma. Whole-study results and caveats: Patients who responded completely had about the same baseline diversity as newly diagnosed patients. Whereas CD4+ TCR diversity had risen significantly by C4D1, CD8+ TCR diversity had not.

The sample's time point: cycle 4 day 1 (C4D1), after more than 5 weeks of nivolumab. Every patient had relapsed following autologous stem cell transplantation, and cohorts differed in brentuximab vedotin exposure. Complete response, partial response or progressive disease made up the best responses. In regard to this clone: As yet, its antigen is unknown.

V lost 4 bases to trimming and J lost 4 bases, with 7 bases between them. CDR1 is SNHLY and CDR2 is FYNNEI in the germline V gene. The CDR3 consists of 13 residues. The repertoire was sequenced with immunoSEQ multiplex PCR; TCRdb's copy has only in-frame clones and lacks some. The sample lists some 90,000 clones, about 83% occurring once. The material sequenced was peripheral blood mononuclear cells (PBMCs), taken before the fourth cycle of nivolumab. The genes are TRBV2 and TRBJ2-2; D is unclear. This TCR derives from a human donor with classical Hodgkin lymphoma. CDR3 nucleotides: TGTGCCAGCAGTGTTTACAGCACCGGGGAGCTGTTTTTT. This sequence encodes CASSVYSTGELFF. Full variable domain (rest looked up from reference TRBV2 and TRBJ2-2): EPEVTQTPSHQVTQMGQEVILRCVPISNHLYFYWYRQILGQKVEFLVSFYNNEISEKSEIFDDQFSVERPDGSNFTLKIRSTKLEDSAMYFCASSVYSTGELFFGEGSRLTVL.